Below, 3 T cell receptor beta chains from the same sample are listed, as sequenced in a study of blood T cell repertoires in COVID-19. Generated by immunoSEQ multiplex PCR, the TCRdb table keeps only in-frame clones and is missing some. Of about 52,000 clones listed, approximately 84% are singletons. The sequenced sample was peripheral blood. These receptors all stem from a human donor with active COVID-19. The donor label of this sample is uncertain.

V and J are TRBV7-3 and TRBJ2-7; D remains ambiguous. This CDR3 comprises 13 residues. V lost 2 bases, J lost 6 bases, and 11 bases lay in between. From germline, CDR1 is SGHTA and CDR2 FQGTGA. This CDR3 reads CASSLYLSGEQYF. As DNA, the CDR3 is TGTGCCAGCAGCTTATACTTATCGGGCGAGCAGTACTTC.

The V and J genes are TRBV7-2 and TRBJ1-5; 9 bases align to TRBD1. J lost 0 bases, V lost 6 bases, and 9 bases had no gene match. Germline assignment: CDR1 SGHTA and CDR2 FQGNSA. CDR3 length: 17 amino acids. CDR3 DNA sequence: TGTGCCAGCAGGCTTACAGGGGGCCCCTTTAGCAATCAGCCCCAGCATTTT. This gives the protein CASRLTGGPFSNQPQHF. The complete variable domain, with remaining parts taken from reference TRBV7-2 and TRBJ1-5, reads GAGVSQSPSNKVTEKGKDVELRCDPISGHTALYWYRQSLGQGLEFLIYFQGNSAPDKSGLPSDRFSAERTGGSVSTLTIQRTQQEDSAVYLCASRLTGGPFSNQPQHFGDGTRLSIL.

The chain is built from TRBV7-9 and TRBJ1-2; TRBD1 aligns across 7 bases. Per the germline V gene, CDR1 is SEHNR and CDR2 is FQNEAQ (reference sequence). The CDR3 spans 15 residues. V trimming: 3 bases; J trimming: 5 bases; junction bases outside the gene matches: 9. For the CDR3, the DNA is TGTGCCAGCAGCTTGGGACAGCTAAGCCGATATGGCTACACCTTC. Translation: CASSLGQLSRYGYTF.